A selection of T cell receptor beta chains follows, all from one sample in a study of blood T cell repertoires in COVID-19. Sequenced by immunoSEQ multiplex PCR; TCRdb stores in-frame clones only, minus some. This sample has 62,000 or so clones; 80% to 90% occur once, and the top ten carry about 2.3%. Sequencing used peripheral blood. These receptors were taken from a human donor in a cohort sampled during active COVID-19. CDR3s include the opening cysteine and the closing phenylalanine or tryptophan. D genes are given only for firm matches. Clone sizes are given selectively: once, few, many, or a class where the clone is expanded.

d_call | j_call | v_call | clone_size | cdr3_aa | cdr3_nt
- | TRBJ2-7 | TRBV10-3 | - | CAMGAYSYEQYF | TGTGCCATGGGGGCGTACTCCTACGAGCAGTACTTC
TRBD2 | TRBJ2-3 | TRBV3-1/TRBV3-2 | - | CASTQRLAGGDTQYF | TGTGCCAGCACCCAACGACTAGCGGGAGGGGATACGCAGTATTTT
- | TRBJ1-6 | TRBV6-5 | - | CASSERAVAVALHF | TGTGCCAGCAGCGAGAGGGCGGTGGCCGTGGCCCTCCACTTT
- | TRBJ1-1 | TRBV6-5 | - | CASSYGGVNTEAFF | TGTGCCAGCAGTTACGGGGGGGTGAACACTGAAGCTTTCTTT
- | TRBJ1-2 | TRBV18 | - | CASSLDSNYGYTF | TGTGCCAGCTCGTTGGACAGTAACTATGGCTACACCTTC
- | TRBJ2-7 | TRBV18 | once | CASSRLTTGGSYEQYF | TGTGCCAGCTCGCGCTTGACGACAGGCGGTTCCTACGAGCAGTACTTC
TRBD2 | TRBJ2-7 | TRBV30 | - | CAWSVAGYEQYF | TGTGCCTGGAGTGTAGCGGGGTACGAGCAGTACTTC
- | TRBJ2-3 | TRBV9 | - | CASSSTVLSTDTQYF | TGTGCCAGCAGCTCGACAGTCCTAAGCACAGATACGCAGTATTTT
- | TRBJ1-1 | TRBV18 | - | CASSPLGGGDTEAFF | TGTGCCAGCTCACCATTGGGGGGAGGGGACACTGAAGCTTTCTTT
- | TRBJ1-2 | TRBV29-1 | - | CSVFLVGYTF | TGCAGCGTTTTTTTAGTAGGCTACACCTTC
TRBD1 | TRBJ1-2 | TRBV7-2 | - | CASSLGARSDRGYTF | TGTGCCAGCAGCTTAGGAGCGAGGTCGGACAGGGGCTACACCTTC
TRBD1 | TRBJ1-6 | TRBV27 | - | CASSSTGIGYNSPLHF | TGTGCCAGCAGTTCGACAGGGATTGGGTATAATTCACCCCTCCACTTT
- | TRBJ1-2 | TRBV4-1 | - | CASSQDWRIENYGYTF | TGCGCCAGCAGCCAAGACTGGAGAATAGAAAACTATGGCTACACCTTC
- | TRBJ2-7 | TRBV19 | - | CATTTGTYEQYF | TGTGCCACTACGACAGGTACCTACGAGCAGTACTTC
- | TRBJ2-7 | TRBV10-1 | - | CASSGVRGHEQYF | TGCGCCAGCAGTGGGGTCCGCGGTCACGAGCAGTACTTC
TRBD2 | TRBJ2-5 | TRBV7-8 | - | CASSGRGGRGETQYF | TGTGCCAGCAGCGGCCGGGGGGGAAGGGGAGAGACCCAGTACTTC
- | TRBJ2-2 | TRBV18 | few | CASSRQGGELFF | TGTGCCAGCTCACGTCAGGGCGGGGAGCTGTTTTTT
- | TRBJ1-4 | TRBV6-1 | - | CASSGEDRRLYEKLFF | TGTGCCAGCAGTGGCGAAGACAGGAGACTTTATGAAAAACTGTTTTTT
TRBD2 | TRBJ2-1 | TRBV6-2/TRBV6-3 | few | CASSYSIAGIGRRSYNEQFF | TGTGCCAGCAGTTACTCGATAGCGGGTATCGGACGGCGCTCCTACAATGAGCAGTTCTTC
TRBD1 | TRBJ1-1 | TRBV30 | - | CAWSGDSTEAFF | TGTGCCTGGAGTGGGGACAGCACTGAAGCTTTCTTT
TRBD2 | TRBJ2-1 | TRBV7-6 | - | CASSLAGLADNEQFF | TGTGCCAGCAGCTTAGCGGGACTAGCCGATAATGAGCAGTTCTTC
- | TRBJ2-7 | TRBV7-9 | - | CASSPRRGPHEQYF | TGTGCCAGCAGCCCTCGTAGGGGCCCCCACGAGCAGTACTTC
TRBD1 | TRBJ1-2 | TRBV4-1 | - | CASSSRDRAGGYTF | TGCGCCAGCAGCTCCCGGGACAGGGCCGGTGGCTACACCTTC
- | TRBJ2-2 | TRBV6-6 | - | CASRSSTNTGELFF | TGTGCCAGCCGTAGCAGCACGAACACCGGGGAGCTGTTTTTT
- | TRBJ1-6 | TRBV30 | few | CAWDTAFNSPLHF | TGTGCCTGGGATACAGCTTTTAATTCACCCCTCCACTTT
- | TRBJ1-2 | TRBV24-1 | - | CATSDFQGSYGYTF | TGTGCCACCAGTGATTTTCAGGGGAGCTATGGCTACACCTTC
- | TRBJ1-2 | TRBV5-1 | - | CASTQGSQGGYTF | TGCGCCAGCACCCAGGGGAGTCAAGGGGGCTACACCTTC
TRBD1 | TRBJ2-1 | TRBV30 | - | CAWIAGTGTNEQFF | TGTGCCTGGATAGCCGGGACAGGGACCAATGAGCAGTTCTTC